The clone carrying this T cell receptor (beta chain) came up once. The sample belongs to a study of blood T cell repertoires in COVID-19. Study information: The United States, Italy and Spain were the sources of the acute and convalescent COVID-19 samples.

In the study's own analysis: Amplification of reference gene primers was used by the study to estimate nucleated cell counts. The data were produced by immunoSEQ multiplex PCR, yet TCRdb's version contains in-frame clones alone and is incomplete. From that table come the V and J calls and clone size; the DNA was used to work out D and trimming. Of a few hundred thousand clones in the sample, 75% to 95% were seen once. CDR3 length equals 14 residues. CDR1 is SGHDT, CDR2 YYEEEE, per germline. V shed 0 bases and J 6 bases; nucleotides not matched to a gene: 0. The chain employs TRBV5-6 and TRBJ1-6; the match to TRBD1 covers 7 bases. The TCR comes from a person aged 18 to 29 with COVID-19, enrolled during active disease. The sample was peripheral blood. CDR3 DNA sequence: TGTGCCAGCAGCTTGGGACAGGGTAATTCACCCCTCCACTTT. Its protein product is CASSLGQGNSPLHF.